This is a list of T cell receptor beta chains from one sample in a study of STAT5B mutations in CD4+ large granular lymphocyte leukemia. The table came from immunoSEQ multiplex PCR; TCRdb's copy has only in-frame clones and leaves some out. The sample holds 30,000 or so clones, roughly three quarters seen once. Sequenced: CD4+ T cells from blood buffy coats. All receptors derive from a human donor in good health. The CDR3 runs from the conserved cysteine through the conserved F or W. A D gene is named only where the DNA matches it firmly. Where a row states a size, it is once, few, many or the class of an expanded clone; other rows omit it.

>TRBV28|few|TRBJ1-5|.
CASTGAGVGNQPQHF
TGTGCCAGCACCGGGGCAGGTGTAGGGAATCAGCCCCAGCATTTT
>TRBV27|.|TRBJ1-5|TRBD1
CASSLVGTGSHQPQHF
TGTGCCAGCAGTTTAGTGGGGACAGGGTCCCATCAGCCCCAGCATTTT
>TRBV7-9|.|TRBJ2-7|TRBD1
CASSLVSGTDSYEQYF
TGTGCCAGCAGCTTAGTCTCTGGGACAGACTCCTACGAGCAGTACTTC
>TRBV2|.|TRBJ1-3|.
CASSFGQAGNTIYF
TGTGCCAGCAGTTTTGGACAAGCTGGAAACACCATATATTTT
>TRBV5-1|.|TRBJ2-7|.
CASSPTSSYEQYF
TGCGCCAGCAGCCCGACTAGCTCCTACGAGCAGTACTTC
>TRBV5-1|few|TRBJ2-7|.
CASSWDSLYEQYF
TGCGCCAGCAGCTGGGACTCGTTATACGAGCAGTACTTC
>TRBV13|once|TRBJ2-3|.
CASSLVAGVLVGTDTQYF
TGTGCCAGCAGCTTAGTCGCGGGTGTCTTGGTGGGCACAGATACGCAGTATTTT
>TRBV7-9|.|TRBJ2-2|.
CASSPGTQTGELFF
TGTGCCAGCAGCCCCGGGACTCAAACCGGGGAGCTGTTTTTT
>TRBV6-1|.|TRBJ2-7|.
CASTMGSLYEQYF
TGTGCCAGCACAATGGGGAGCCTTTACGAGCAGTACTTC
>TRBV5-4|.|TRBJ2-5|.
CASSLNSQETQYF
TGTGCCAGCAGCTTGAACAGTCAAGAGACCCAGTACTTC
>TRBV7-9|once|TRBJ2-3|.
CASSLVYTDTQYF
TGTGCCAGCAGCTTAGTTTACACAGATACGCAGTATTTT
>TRBV10-3|.|TRBJ2-1|TRBD2
CAISVTGTSDNEQFF
TGTGCCATCAGTGTTACCGGGACTAGCGACAATGAGCAGTTCTTC
>TRBV7-9|.|TRBJ1-1|.
CASSHQGIDTEAFF
TGTGCCAGCAGCCATCAGGGAATTGACACTGAAGCTTTCTTT
>TRBV5-1|once|TRBJ2-5|.
CASSLSLQSQETQYF
TGCGCCAGCAGCTTGAGTCTGCAGAGCCAAGAGACCCAGTACTTC
>TRBV6-5|.|TRBJ1-4|TRBD1
CASSPRTGMLFF
TGTGCCAGCAGTCCACGGACAGGGATGTTGTTTTTT
>TRBV12-5|.|TRBJ2-1|.
CASGSLPNYNEQFF
TGTGCTAGTGGCTCCCTCCCAAACTACAATGAGCAGTTCTTC
>TRBV13|.|TRBJ2-1|TRBD1
CASSFRQGIYNEQFF
TGTGCCAGCAGCTTCCGACAGGGGATCTACAATGAGCAGTTCTTC
>TRBV11-2|.|TRBJ1-1|TRBD1
CASSTRQGSNTEAFF
TGTGCCAGCAGCACCCGACAGGGGTCGAACACTGAAGCTTTCTTT
>TRBV11-3|.|TRBJ2-3|.
CASTRKASSTDTQYF
TGTGCCAGCACCCGGAAGGCTTCTAGCACAGATACGCAGTATTTT
>TRBV4-2|.|TRBJ2-7|.
CASSQEISETYEQYF
TGTGCCAGCAGCCAAGAAATTAGCGAGACCTACGAGCAGTACTTC
>TRBV6-5|.|TRBJ1-4|TRBD1
CASSRTGGGEKLFF
TGTGCCAGCAGTCGGACAGGGGGGGGTGAAAAACTGTTTTTT